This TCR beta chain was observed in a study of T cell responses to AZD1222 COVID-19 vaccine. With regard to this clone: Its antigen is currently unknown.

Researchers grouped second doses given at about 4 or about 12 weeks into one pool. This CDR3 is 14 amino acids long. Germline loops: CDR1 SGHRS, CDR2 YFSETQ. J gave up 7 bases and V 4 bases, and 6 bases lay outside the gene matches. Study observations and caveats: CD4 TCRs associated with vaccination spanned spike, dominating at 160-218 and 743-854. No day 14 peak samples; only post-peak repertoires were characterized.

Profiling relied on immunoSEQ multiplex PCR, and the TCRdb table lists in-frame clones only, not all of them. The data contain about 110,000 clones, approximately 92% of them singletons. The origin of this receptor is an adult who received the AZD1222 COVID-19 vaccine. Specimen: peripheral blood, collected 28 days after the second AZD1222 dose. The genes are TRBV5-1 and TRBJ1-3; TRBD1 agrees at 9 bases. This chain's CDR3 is CASSADRGGNTIYF. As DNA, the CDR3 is TGCGCCAGCAGCGCGGACAGGGGCGGGAACACCATATATTTT.